This record looks at one T cell receptor beta chain sequence and its context. Measured with immunoSEQ multiplex PCR; TCRdb has only the in-frame clones, and not every one. Of more than 500,000 clones listed, 95% to 97% are singletons. The source of the sample is a study of shared clonotypes between healthy human individuals. Looking at the study overall: CD4 naive and memory got three plates each, CD8 naive two, CD8 memory one.

This CDR3 has 15 residues. Germline lookup yields CDR1 MNHEY and CDR2 SVGAGI. The V end was cut by 5 bases, the J end by 4 bases, with 17 bases between. The TCR was taken from a woman under 40 in good health. The genes are TRBV6-5 and TRBJ1-2; tentatively, D is TRBD1 (5 bases). Material for sequencing was naive CD4+ T cells sorted from blood. Subset reported: CD45RA+ positively selected. The CDR3 loop reads CASSISTGRSYGYTF. In DNA form, the CDR3 reads TGTGCCAGCAGTATCTCTACGGGGCGAAGCTATGGCTACACCTTC.